The rows below give T cell receptor beta chains drawn from one sample of a study of T-cell memory formation after mild COVID-19. TCRdb analysed the 5' RACE reads with MiXCR anew, one entry per CDR3 protein. The sample contains a few hundred thousand distinct CDR3 sequences, around 25% of which appear only once. Sequences were obtained from PBMCs or a T cell subset sorted from them (not recorded which). These receptor sequences come from an adult woman who had mild COVID-19 (a few samples of this study predate the infection). Cell type and time point are not known. The CDR3 runs from the conserved cysteine through the conserved F or W. The D gene is left open where the match is weak. Clone size is stated in some rows and not others, as once, few, many or a class when expanded.

NA	TRBV12-3/TRBV12-4	NA	13	TRBJ2-2	TGTGCCAGCATCCCCAGGGCCACCGGGGAGCTGTTTTTT	CASIPRATGELFF
NA	TRBV27	NA	12	TRBJ2-7	TGTGCCAGCAGTCAAACAGGGCTCGAGCAGTACTTC	CASSQTGLEQYF
NA	TRBV6-1	NA	13	TRBJ1-4	TGTGCCAGCAGTGAAACGCCGGACGAAAAACTGTTTTTT	CASSETPDEKLFF
NA	TRBV11-2	NA	13	TRBJ1-1	TGTGCCAGCAGCCTGACGGATCGCACTGAAGCTTTCTTT	CASSLTDRTEAFF
few	TRBV29-1	NA	14	TRBJ1-1	TGCAGCGTTGACGGCGGGGGGGAGTCCACTGAAGCTTTCTTT	CSVDGGGESTEAFF
once	TRBV6-5	TRBD2	15	TRBJ2-2	TGTGCCAGCAGTTATGAAGCGGGGGGCACCGGGGAGCTGTTTTTT	CASSYEAGGTGELFF
NA	TRBV15	NA	13	TRBJ2-3	TGTGCCACCAGCGGGGGGACACCCCACCCGCAGTATTTT	CATSGGTPHPQYF
few	TRBV23-1	TRBD1	21	TRBJ2-4	TGCGCCAGCAGTCATTTCTACCCGTCGGGACAGGGGATGTACGCCAAAAACATTCAGTACTTC	CASSHFYPSGQGMYAKNIQYF
NA	TRBV27	TRBD1	15	TRBJ1-6	TGTGCCAGCAGTTTATCCAGGACAGGGCTCTCACCCCTCCACTTT	CASSLSRTGLSPLHF
NA	TRBV6-2/TRBV6-3	TRBD2	16	TRBJ2-2	TGTGCCAGCAGAATTAGCGGGAGAGGCAACACCGGGGAGCTGTTTTTT	CASRISGRGNTGELFF
once	TRBV4-3	NA	16	TRBJ2-3	TGCGCCAGCAGCCAAGACCTTCTGGGGGTCACAGATACGCAGTATTTT	CASSQDLLGVTDTQYF
few	TRBV12-3/TRBV12-4	NA	13	TRBJ1-2	TGTGCCAACCACAGGGATGGGCGTGATGGCTACACCTTC	CANHRDGRDGYTF
NA	TRBV4-2	TRBD1	16	TRBJ2-7	TGTGCCAGCAGCCAAGATCTGGCAGGGGGCTCCTACGAGCAGTACTTC	CASSQDLAGGSYEQYF
NA	TRBV7-9	NA	13	TRBJ2-1	TGTGCCAGCTCCAAAGGCGGGAAGAATGAGCAGTTCTTC	CASSKGGKNEQFF
NA	TRBV6-5	NA	12	TRBJ2-1	TGTGCCAGCAGTTACAACGGGGATGAGCAGTTCTTC	CASSYNGDEQFF
NA	TRBV6-5	TRBD1	15	TRBJ2-1	TGTGCCAGCAGTTGGGACAGAAAACACTACAATGAGCAGTTCTTC	CASSWDRKHYNEQFF
few	TRBV19	TRBD1	12	TRBJ1-1	TGTGCCAGTAGTCCGGACAGGGCTGAAGCTTTCTTT	CASSPDRAEAFF
few	TRBV7-3	NA	16	TRBJ2-3	TGTGCCAGCAGCTTAAGGAGGGCAGGGGCAACAGATACGCAGTATTTT	CASSLRRAGATDTQYF